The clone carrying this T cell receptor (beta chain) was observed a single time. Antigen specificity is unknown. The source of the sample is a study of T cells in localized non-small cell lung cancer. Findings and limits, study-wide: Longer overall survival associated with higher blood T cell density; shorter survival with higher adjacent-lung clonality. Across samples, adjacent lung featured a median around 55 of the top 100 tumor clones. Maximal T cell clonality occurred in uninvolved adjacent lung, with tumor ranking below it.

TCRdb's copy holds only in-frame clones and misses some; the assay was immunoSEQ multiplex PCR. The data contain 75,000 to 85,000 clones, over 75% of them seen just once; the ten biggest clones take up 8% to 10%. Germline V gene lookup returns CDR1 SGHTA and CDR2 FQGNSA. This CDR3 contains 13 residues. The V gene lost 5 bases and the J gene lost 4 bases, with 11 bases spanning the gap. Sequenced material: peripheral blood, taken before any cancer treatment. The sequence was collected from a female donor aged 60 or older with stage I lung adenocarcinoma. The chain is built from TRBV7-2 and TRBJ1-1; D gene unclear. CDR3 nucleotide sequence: TGTGCCAGCAGCCCTTTTTCGGCCACTGAAGCTTTCTTT. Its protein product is CASSPFSATEAFF.